This TCR beta chain was captured in a study of identical twins. A few counts support this clonotype. Each CDR3 protein gets one entry after TCRdb re-called the 5' RACE reads with MiXCR. The sample includes roughly 720,000 distinct CDR3 sequences, around a sixth of them seen just once. Trimming took 5 bases from V and 1 from J; bases not matched to a gene: 5. Germline CDR1 PRHDT, CDR2 FYEKMQ (reference sequence). The CDR3 sequence is 15 residues long. The same sample was also studied in work on T cells expressing NK-cell markers.

V is TRBV13 and J is TRBJ2-1, with 7 bases fitting TRBD1. The clonotype was recovered from a woman under 30 in good health. Sequences were obtained from PBMCs. CDR3: CASSLQGYSYNEQFF. CDR3 bases: TGTGCCAGCAGCCTACAGGGGTATTCCTACAATGAGCAGTTCTTC.